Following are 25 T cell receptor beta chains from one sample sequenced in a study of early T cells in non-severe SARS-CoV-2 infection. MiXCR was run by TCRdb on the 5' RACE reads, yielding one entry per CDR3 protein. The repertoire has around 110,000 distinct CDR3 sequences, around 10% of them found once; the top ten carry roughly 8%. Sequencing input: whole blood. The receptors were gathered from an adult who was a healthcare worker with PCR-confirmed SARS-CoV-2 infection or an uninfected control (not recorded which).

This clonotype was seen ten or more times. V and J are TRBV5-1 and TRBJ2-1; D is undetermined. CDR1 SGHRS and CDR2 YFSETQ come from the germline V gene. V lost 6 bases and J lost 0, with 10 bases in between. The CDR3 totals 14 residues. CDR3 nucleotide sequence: TGCGCCAGCACCCAGCCCTCCTCCTACAATGAGCAGTTCTTC. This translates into CASTQPSSYNEQFF. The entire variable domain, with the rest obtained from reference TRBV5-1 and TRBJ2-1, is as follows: KAGVTQTPRYLIKTRGQQVTLSCSPISGHRSVSWYQQTPGQGLQFLFEYFSETQRNKGNFPGRFSGRQFSNSRSEMNVSTLELGDSALYLCASTQPSSYNEQFFGPGTRLTVL.

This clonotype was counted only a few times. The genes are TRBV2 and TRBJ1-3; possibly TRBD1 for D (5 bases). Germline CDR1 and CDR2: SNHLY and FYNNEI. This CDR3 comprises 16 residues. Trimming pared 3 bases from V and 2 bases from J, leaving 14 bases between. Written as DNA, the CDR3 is TGTGCCAGCAGTGATTTGGGACCACGGACTGGAAACACCATATATTTT. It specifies CASSDLGPRTGNTIYF.

CDR3 in amino acids: CASSPAGLSNTEAFF. DNA for the CDR3: TGTGCCAGCAGTCCCGCGGGGCTGTCGAACACTGAAGCTTTCTTT. The chain employs TRBV6-2 or TRBV6-3 and TRBJ1-1; D possibly corresponds to TRBD1 (5 bases). The CDR3 has 15 amino acids. Trimming left V 5 bases short and J 1 base short, with 14 bases between. The germline CDR1 and CDR2 sequences are MNHEY and SVGEGT.

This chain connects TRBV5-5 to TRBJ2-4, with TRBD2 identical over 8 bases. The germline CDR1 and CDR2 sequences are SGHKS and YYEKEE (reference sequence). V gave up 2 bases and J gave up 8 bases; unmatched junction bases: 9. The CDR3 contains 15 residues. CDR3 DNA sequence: TGTGCCAGCAGCTTTGGCCCCAGCGGGGGAGACATTCAGTACTTC. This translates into CASSFGPSGGDIQYF.

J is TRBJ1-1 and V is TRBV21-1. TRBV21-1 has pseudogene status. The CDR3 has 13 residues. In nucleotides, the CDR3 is TGTGCCAGCAGCCTAATATACGGGGTCTCGGCTTTCTTT. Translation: CASSLIYGVSAFF.

The DNA of the CDR3 is TGCAGTGCTACCCCGCTAGCGGGAGAATGGGATACGCAGTATTTT. It translates to CSATPLAGEWDTQYF. The genes are TRBV20-1 and TRBJ2-3; the match to TRBD2 covers 10 bases. V shed 4 bases, J shed 6 bases, and the junction held 10 bases outside the gene matches. Per germline, CDR1 DFQATT and CDR2 SNEGSKA (reference sequence). The CDR3 has 15 residues.

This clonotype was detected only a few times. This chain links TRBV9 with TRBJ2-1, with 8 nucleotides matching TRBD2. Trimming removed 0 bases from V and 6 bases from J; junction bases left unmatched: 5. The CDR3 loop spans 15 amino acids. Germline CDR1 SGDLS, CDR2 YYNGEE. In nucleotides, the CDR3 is TGTGCCAGCAGCGTAGCGGGAGGGCCCCCCAATGAGCAGTTCTTC. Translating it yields CASSVAGGPPNEQFF.

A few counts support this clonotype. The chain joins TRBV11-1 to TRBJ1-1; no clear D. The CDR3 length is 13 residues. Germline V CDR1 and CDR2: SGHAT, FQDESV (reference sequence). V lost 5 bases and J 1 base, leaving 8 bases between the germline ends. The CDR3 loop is CASSVPGNTEAFF. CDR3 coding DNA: TGTGCCAGCAGCGTCCCCGGGAACACTGAAGCTTTCTTT.

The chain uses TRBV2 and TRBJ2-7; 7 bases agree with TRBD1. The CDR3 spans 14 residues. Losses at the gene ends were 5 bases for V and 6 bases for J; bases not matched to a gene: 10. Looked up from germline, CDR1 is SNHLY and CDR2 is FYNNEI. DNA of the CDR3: TGTGCCAGCAGTCGGACAGGACCCGGCCTCGAGCAGTACTTC. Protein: CASSRTGPGLEQYF.

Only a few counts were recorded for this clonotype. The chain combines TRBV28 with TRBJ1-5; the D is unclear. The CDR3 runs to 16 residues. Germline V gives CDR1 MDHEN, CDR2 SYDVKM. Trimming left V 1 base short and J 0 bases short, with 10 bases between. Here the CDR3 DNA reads TGTGCCAGCAGTTTATACAGCTCATATAGCAATCAGCCCCAGCATTTT. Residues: CASSLYSSYSNQPQHF. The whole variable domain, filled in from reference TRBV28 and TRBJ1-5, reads DVKVTQSSRYLVKRTGEKVFLECVQDMDHENMFWYRQDPGLGLRLIYFSYDVKMKEKGDIPEGYSVSREKKERFSLILESASTNQTSMYLCASSLYSSYSNQPQHFGDGTRLSIL.

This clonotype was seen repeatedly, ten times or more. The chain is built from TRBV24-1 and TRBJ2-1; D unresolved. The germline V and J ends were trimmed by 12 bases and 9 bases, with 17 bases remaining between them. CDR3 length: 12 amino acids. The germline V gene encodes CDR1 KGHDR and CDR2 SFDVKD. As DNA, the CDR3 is TGTGCCTTAAGTCGACCGACGGGTGAGCAGTTCTTC. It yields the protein CALSRPTGEQFF.

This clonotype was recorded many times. Here the CDR3 DNA reads TGCAGTGCTAGGAACAGGCCTGGTATCGGGCCCCAGCATTTT. This translates into CSARNRPGIGPQHF. The chain carries TRBV20-1 and TRBJ1-5; D may be TRBD1 (5 bases). The CDR3 is 14 residues long. Germline CDR1 reads DFQATT; CDR2 reads SNEGSKA (reference sequence). V was shortened by 3 bases and J by 9 bases, with 18 bases between the two germline ends.

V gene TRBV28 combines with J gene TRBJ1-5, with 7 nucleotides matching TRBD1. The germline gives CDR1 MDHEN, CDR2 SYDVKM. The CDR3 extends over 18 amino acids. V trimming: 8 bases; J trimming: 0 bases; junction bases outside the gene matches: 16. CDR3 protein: CASDINLGQLYSNQPQHF. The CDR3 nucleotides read TGTGCCAGCGACATTAACTTGGGACAGCTCTATAGCAATCAGCCCCAGCATTTT.

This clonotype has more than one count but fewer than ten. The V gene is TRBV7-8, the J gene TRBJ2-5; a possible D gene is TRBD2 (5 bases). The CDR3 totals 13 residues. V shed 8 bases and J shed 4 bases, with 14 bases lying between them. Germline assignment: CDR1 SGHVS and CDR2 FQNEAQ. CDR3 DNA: TGTGCCAGCGGTACTAACCGGGGAGAGACCCAGTACTTC. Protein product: CASGTNRGETQYF.

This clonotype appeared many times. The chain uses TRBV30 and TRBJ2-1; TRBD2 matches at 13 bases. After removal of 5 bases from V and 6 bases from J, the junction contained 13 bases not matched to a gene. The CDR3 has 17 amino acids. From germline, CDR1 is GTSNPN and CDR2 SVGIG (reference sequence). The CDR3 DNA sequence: TGTGCCTGGTCGGTGGGACCGGGACTAGCGGGATCCAATGAGCAGTTCTTC. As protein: CAWSVGPGLAGSNEQFF. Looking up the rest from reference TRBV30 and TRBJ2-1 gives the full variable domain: SQTIHQWPATLVQPVGSPLSLECTVEGTSNPNLYWYRQAAGRGLQLLFYSVGIGQISSEVPQNLSASRPQDRQFILSSKKLLLSDSGFYLCAWSVGPGLAGSNEQFFGPGTRLTVL.

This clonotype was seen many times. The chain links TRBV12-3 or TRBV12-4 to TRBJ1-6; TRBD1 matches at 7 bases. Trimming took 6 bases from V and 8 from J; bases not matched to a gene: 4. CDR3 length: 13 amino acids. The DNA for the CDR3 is TGTGCCAGCAGATACAGGGGATATTCACCCCTCCACTTT. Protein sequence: CASRYRGYSPLHF.

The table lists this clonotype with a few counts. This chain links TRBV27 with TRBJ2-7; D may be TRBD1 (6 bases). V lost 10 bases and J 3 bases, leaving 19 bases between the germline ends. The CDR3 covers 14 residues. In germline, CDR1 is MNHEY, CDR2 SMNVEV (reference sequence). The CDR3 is CAMYLRDTYYEQYF. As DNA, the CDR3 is TGTGCCATGTACCTCCGGGACACGTACTACGAGCAGTACTTC.

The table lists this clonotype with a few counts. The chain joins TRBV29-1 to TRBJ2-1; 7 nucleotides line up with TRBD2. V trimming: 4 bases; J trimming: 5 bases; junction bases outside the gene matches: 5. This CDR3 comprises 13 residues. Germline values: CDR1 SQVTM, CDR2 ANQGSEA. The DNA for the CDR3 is TGCAGCGTTGTAGTCCTAGCGGACAATGAGCAGTTCTTC. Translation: CSVVVLADNEQFF.

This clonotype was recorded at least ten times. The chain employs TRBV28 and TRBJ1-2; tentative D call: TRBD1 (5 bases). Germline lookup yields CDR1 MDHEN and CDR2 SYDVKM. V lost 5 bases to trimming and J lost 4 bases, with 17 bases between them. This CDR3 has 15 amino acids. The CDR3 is CASSAASGTSYGYTF. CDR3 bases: TGTGCCAGCAGTGCAGCCTCCGGGACCAGCTATGGCTACACCTTC.

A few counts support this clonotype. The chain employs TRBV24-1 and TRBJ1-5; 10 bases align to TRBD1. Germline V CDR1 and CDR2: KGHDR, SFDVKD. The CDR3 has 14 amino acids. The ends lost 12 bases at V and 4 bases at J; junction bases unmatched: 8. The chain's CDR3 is CAAQPGQGNQPQHF. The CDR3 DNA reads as TGTGCCGCACAACCGGGACAGGGGAATCAGCCCCAGCATTTT.

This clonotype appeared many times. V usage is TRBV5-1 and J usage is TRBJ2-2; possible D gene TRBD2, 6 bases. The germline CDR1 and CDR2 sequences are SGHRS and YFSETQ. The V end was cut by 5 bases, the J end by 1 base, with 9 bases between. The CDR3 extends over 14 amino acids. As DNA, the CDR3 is TGCGCCAGCAGGGCTAGCGAGAACACCGGGGAGCTGTTTTTT. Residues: CASRASENTGELFF.

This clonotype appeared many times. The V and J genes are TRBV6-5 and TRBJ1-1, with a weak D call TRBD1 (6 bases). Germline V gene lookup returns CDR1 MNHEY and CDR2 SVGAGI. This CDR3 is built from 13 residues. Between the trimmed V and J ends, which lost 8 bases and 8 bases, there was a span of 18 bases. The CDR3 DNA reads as TGTGCCAGCGGACAAGCAACAGGGTCAGAAGCTTTCTTT. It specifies CASGQATGSEAFF.

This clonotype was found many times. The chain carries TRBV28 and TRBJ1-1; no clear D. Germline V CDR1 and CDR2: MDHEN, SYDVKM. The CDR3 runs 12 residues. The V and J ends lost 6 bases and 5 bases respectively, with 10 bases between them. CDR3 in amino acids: CASSPPGTEAFF. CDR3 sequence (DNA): TGTGCCAGCAGCCCCCCGGGGACTGAAGCTTTCTTT. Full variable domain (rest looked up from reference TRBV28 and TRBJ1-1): DVKVTQSSRYLVKRTGEKVFLECVQDMDHENMFWYRQDPGLGLRLIYFSYDVKMKEKGDIPEGYSVSREKKERFSLILESASTNQTSMYLCASSPPGTEAFFGQGTRLTVV.

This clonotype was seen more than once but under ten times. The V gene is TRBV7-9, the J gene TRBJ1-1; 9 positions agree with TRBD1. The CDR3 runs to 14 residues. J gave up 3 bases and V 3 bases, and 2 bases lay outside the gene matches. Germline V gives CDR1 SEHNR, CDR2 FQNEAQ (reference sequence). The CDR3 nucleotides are TGTGCCAGCAGCTTGGGGACAGGGTACACTGAAGCTTTCTTT. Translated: CASSLGTGYTEAFF.

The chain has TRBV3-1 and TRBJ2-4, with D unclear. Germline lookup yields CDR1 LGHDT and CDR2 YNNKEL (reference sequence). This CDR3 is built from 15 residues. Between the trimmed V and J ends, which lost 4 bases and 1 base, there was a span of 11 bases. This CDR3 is CASSPDPLAKNIQYF. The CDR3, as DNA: TGTGCCAGCAGCCCTGACCCCCTGGCCAAAAACATTCAGTACTTC. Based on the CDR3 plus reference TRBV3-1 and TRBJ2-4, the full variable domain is DTAVSQTPKYLVTQMGNDKSIKCEQNLGHDTMYWYKQDSKKFLKIMFSYNNKELIINETVPNRFSPKSPDKAHLNLHINSLELGDSAVYFCASSPDPLAKNIQYFGAGTRLSVL.